One sample yielded the 10 T cell receptor beta chains listed below, sequenced in a study of liver allograft versus peripheral blood T cells (dated by TCRdb to about 2020). About the study as a whole: In liver transplant recipients, the study looked at T cell receptor repertoires in the peripheral blood and set them against the repertoires found within the transplanted livers.

The reads were generated on an Illumina MiSeq. Using fastp at Q25 and MiXCR, TCRdb reprocessed the public reads and kept productive beta chains. One record per CDR3 amino acid sequence lists the most common genes and DNA. This sample has roughly 7,500 distinct CDR3 sequences in its table, and less than 20% of those were observed once. The ten largest account for approximately 4% of the sample. These TCRs come from a human patient who had a liver transplant. Some T cells may originate with the graft donor following a transplant.

The chain joins TRBV5-5 to TRBJ2-1; D uncertain. The length of the CDR3 is 15 residues. Germline V gives CDR1 SGHKS, CDR2 YYEKEE (reference sequence). Trimming pared 4 bases from V and 2 bases from J, leaving 13 bases between. The CDR3, as DNA: TGTGCCAGCAGCGTCGACCCTCTCCCCTACAATGAGCAGTTCTTC. Translation gives CASSVDPLPYNEQFF.

By frequency in the sample, this clonotype is medium-sized. The chain links TRBV6-6 to TRBJ1-1; 9 bases are shared with TRBD1. The V segment lost 10 bases and the J segment 1 base; nucleotides outside the gene matches: 7. CDR3 length: 14 amino acids. Germline V gene sequence: CDR1 MNHNY, CDR2 SVGAGI (reference sequence). CDR3 in DNA: TGTGCCACTCGGACAGGGGAGAGGAACACTGAAGCTTTCTTT. Translation gives CATRTGERNTEAFF.

This clonotype has only a few counts. The chain links TRBV28 to TRBJ2-7; 9 bases fit TRBD1. J lost 0 bases, V lost 6 bases, and 12 bases had no gene match. Germline values: CDR1 MDHEN, CDR2 SYDVKM. This CDR3 spans 17 amino acids. Written as DNA, the CDR3 is TGTGCCAGCAGCACCCCCGCCGGGACAGGGACCTCCTACGAGCAGTACTTC. Protein sequence: CASSTPAGTGTSYEQYF.

By its share, this clonotype is medium-sized. The rearrangement joins TRBV19 to TRBJ2-3, with TRBD1 identical over 8 bases. Unmatched junction bases numbered 6, after V lost 7 bases and J lost 3 bases. Germline assignment: CDR1 LNHDA and CDR2 SQIVND (reference sequence). This CDR3 is 14 amino acids long. The CDR3 here is CASTRTGLTDTQYF. In DNA form, the CDR3 reads TGTGCCAGTACCCGGACAGGGTTGACAGATACGCAGTATTTT.

V is TRBV12-3 or TRBV12-4 and J is TRBJ2-6; D is unclear. V shed 6 bases and J shed 4 bases, with 7 bases lying between them. The length of the CDR3 is 13 residues. In nucleotides, the CDR3 is TGTGCCAGCAGATCGACCGGGGCCAACGTCCTGACTTTC. This sequence encodes CASRSTGANVLTF.

Many counts were recorded for this clonotype. This sequence joins TRBV9 and TRBJ2-7; perhaps TRBD1 as D (5 bases). CDR3 length equals 15 residues. Germline CDR1 is SGDLS and CDR2 is YYNGEE. V lost 2 bases and J 5 bases, leaving 17 bases between the germline ends. This chain's CDR3 is CASSVQDTGSHEQYF. The CDR3 bases are TGTGCCAGCAGCGTGCAGGACACTGGATCCCACGAGCAGTACTTC.

V usage is TRBV19 and J usage is TRBJ2-1; 10 bases fit TRBD2. This CDR3 spans 14 amino acids. Germline values: CDR1 LNHDA, CDR2 SQIVND (reference sequence). J was trimmed by 4 bases and V by 3 bases; bases with no gene match: 0. CDR3 DNA sequence: TGTGCCAGTAGTATGGGACTAGCGTACAATGAGCAGTTCTTC. Translating it yields CASSMGLAYNEQFF. Based on the CDR3 plus reference TRBV19 and TRBJ2-1, the full variable domain is DGGITQSPKYLFRKEGQNVTLSCEQNLNHDAMYWYRQDPGQGLRLIYYSQIVNDFQKGDIAEGYSVSREKKESFPLTVTSAQKNPTAFYLCASSMGLAYNEQFFGPGTRLTVL.

DNA of the CDR3: TGTGCCAGCAGTCCAACTTTAAAGGGACTGACGAACACTGAAGCTTTCTTT. Its translation: CASSPTLKGLTNTEAFF. The rearrangement joins TRBV25-1 to TRBJ1-1; D may be TRBD1 (5 bases). The CDR3 spans 17 residues. CDR1 and CDR2 (germline): MGHDK, SYGVNS. V was pared by 5 bases and J by 1 base, with 20 bases between. Combining the CDR3 with reference TRBV25-1 and TRBJ1-1 gives the whole variable domain EADIYQTPRYLVIGTGKKITLECSQTMGHDKMYWYQQDPGMELHLIHYSYGVNSTEKGDLSSESTVSRIRTEHFPLTLESARPSHTSQYLCASSPTLKGLTNTEAFFGQGTRLTVV.

By proportion, this clonotype is medium-sized. The V call is TRBV6-2 or TRBV6-3, the J call TRBJ2-1; D is perhaps TRBD2 (6 bases). CDR1 is MNHEY, CDR2 SVGEGT, per germline. V was shortened by 4 bases and J by 6 bases, with 22 bases between the two germline ends. The CDR3 totals 17 residues. This chain's CDR3 is CASSFDLTGEASNEQFF. For the CDR3, the DNA is TGTGCCAGCAGTTTCGACTTAACGGGAGAGGCTAGCAATGAGCAGTTCTTC.

The chain combines TRBV28 with TRBJ1-2; D is perhaps TRBD1 (5 bases). The CDR3 has 17 residues. The V gene's germline CDR1 is MDHEN and CDR2 SYDVKM. V lost 1 base and J lost 3, with 18 bases in between. The CDR3 DNA is TGTGCCAGCAGTTTATTTGGGCAGGGAGTTTTTTACTATGGCTACACCTTC. Its translation is CASSLFGQGVFYYGYTF.